A selection of T cell receptor beta chains follows, all from one sample in a study of identical twins. One entry per CDR3 protein, called by TCRdb with MiXCR from the 5' RACE reads. The sample contains under 250,000 distinct CDR3 sequences, more than 9.5% of which appear only once. These records were also assigned to another study, of yellow fever vaccine responses in identical twins.

Sequenced input: memory (CD45RO+) T cells sorted from blood. These receptors were taken from a woman in her late teens or twenties in good health. CDR3s include the opening cysteine and the closing phenylalanine or tryptophan. D genes are given only for firm matches. The size entry is marked missing in some rows and otherwise reads once, few, many or a size class.

>NA|TRBJ2-2|TRBV12-3/TRBV12-4|NA
TGTGCCAGCAGTCGGGCGGATAACACCGGGGAGCTGTTTTTT
CASSRADNTGELFF
>TRBD2|TRBJ2-6|TRBV7-8|NA
TGTGCCAGCAGCTTAAATCGGGGGGGTGGGGCCAACGTCCTGACTTTC
CASSLNRGGGANVLTF
>NA|TRBJ2-3|TRBV29-1|many
TGCAGCGTTGTCCGGCAAGGGTTGACAGATACGCAGTATTTT
CSVVRQGLTDTQYF
>TRBD1|TRBJ2-7|TRBV5-1|many
TGCGCCAGCACCCCGGGACAGGGCTACGAGCAGTACTTC
CASTPGQGYEQYF
>NA|TRBJ2-1|TRBV6-2/TRBV6-3|few
TGTGCCAGCAGCCGGGGGCTTTCGGGGATAGAGCAGTTCTTC
CASSRGLSGIEQFF
>NA|TRBJ2-3|TRBV12-3/TRBV12-4|few
TGTGCCAGCAGTTTGCGGGTGAATACGCAGTATTTT
CASSLRVNTQYF
>NA|TRBJ1-2|TRBV5-1|few
TGCGCCAGCAGCTTCACTACAGGGAACTATGGCTACACCTTC
CASSFTTGNYGYTF
>TRBD2|TRBJ2-1|TRBV20-1|NA
TGCAGTGCTGAGACTAGCGGGAGTGACAATGAGCAGTTCTTC
CSAETSGSDNEQFF
>NA|TRBJ1-6|TRBV3-1|NA
TGTGCCAGCAGTTTCCGGGCGTCACCCCTCCACTTT
CASSFRASPLHF
>TRBD2|TRBJ2-1|TRBV13|few
TGTGCCAGCAGCTTAGAGCGGGGGGGGCTCTCCAATGAGCAGTTCTTC
CASSLERGGLSNEQFF
>NA|TRBJ1-3|TRBV10-2|NA
TGCGCCAGCAGGGAAAGCACTGGAAACACCATATATTTT
CASRESTGNTIYF
>TRBD1|TRBJ2-4|TRBV12-3/TRBV12-4|many
TGTGCCAGCAGTCGACAGGGGGTCCAAAACATTCAGTACTTC
CASSRQGVQNIQYF
>TRBD2|TRBJ2-1|TRBV29-1|few
TGCAGCGTTAAGGCGGGAGGACTTGGTGAGCAGTTCTTC
CSVKAGGLGEQFF
>NA|TRBJ2-3|TRBV7-9|NA
TGTGCCAGCAGCCCAACCTTGGGAGATACGCAGTATTTT
CASSPTLGDTQYF
>NA|TRBJ1-4|TRBV12-3/TRBV12-4|NA
TGTGCCAGCATCGGCGGGTTCGGTGAAAAACTGTTTTTT
CASIGGFGEKLFF
>TRBD1|TRBJ2-3|TRBV12-3/TRBV12-4|NA
TGTGCCAGCAGTTTCAGGGACAGAGCGCAGTATTTT
CASSFRDRAQYF
>NA|TRBJ2-7|TRBV25-1|few
TGTGCCAGCAGTGAATCAAAATCCTACGAGCAGTACTTC
CASSESKSYEQYF
>NA|TRBJ2-1|TRBV7-9|NA
TGTGCCAGCAGCTTAACCCGTTTGGGGTTCGGGCAGTTCTTC
CASSLTRLGFGQFF